This TCR beta chain was obtained from a study of T cells in Graves' hyperthyroidism and ophthalmopathy. The study, taken as a whole, reports: Clonotypes that were expanded in thyroid above 0.001 mostly appeared in blood too. In validation, the model predicted ophthalmopathy. These predictions came a median about 6.5 months before onset.

Amplified TCR beta CDR3 regions derived from RNA transcripts. With the HTBI primer set, the TCR CDR3 went through a first round of RT-PCR. TCRdb recomputed calls from the multiplex PCR reads with MiXCR, one row per CDR3 protein. Of a few hundred thousand distinct CDR3 sequences detected, about a sixth appear once; the ten largest clones hold over 45%. Clinical symptoms, serum thyroxine, TRAb, thyroid ultrasound and orbital computed tomography established diagnosis. Fresh peripheral blood, around 11 ml of it, supplied the PBMCs. The ends were cut back, 0 bases at V and 7 bases at J, with 13 bases in the middle. The CDR3 is made up of 14 amino acids. Germline V gene lookup returns CDR1 SGHRS and CDR2 YFSETQ. This clonotype showed up many times. What it binds is not known.

The clonotype originates from a woman aged 60 to 75 with Graves' ophthalmopathy. This chain joins TRBV5-1 and TRBJ1-1; maybe TRBD1 (6 bases). What was sequenced was blood. Here the CDR3 reads CASSLVGGQNEAFF. The CDR3 DNA is TGCGCCAGCAGCTTGGTCGGGGGGCAGAATGAAGCTTTCTTT.